This TCR beta chain was recovered during a study of blood T cell repertoires in COVID-19. This CDR3 contains 15 residues. V was shortened by 2 bases and J by 0 bases, with 8 bases between the two germline ends. Germline V gene data show CDR1 as MNHEY and CDR2 as SVGAGI. Authors' analysis steps: The assay estimated nucleated cells by amplifying reference gene primers. This table comes from immunoSEQ multiplex PCR, and its TCRdb copy is limited to in-frame clones, with some not included. V and J calls and clone size are as listed in that table; D and trimming were resolved from the DNA. The sample shows approximately 85,000 clones, around four fifths of them seen only once.

The rearrangement joins TRBV6-5 to TRBJ1-3; D gene ambiguous. This sequence was found in a woman in her seventies with active or convalescent COVID-19. The source material was peripheral blood. This chain's CDR3 is CASSYTMASGNTIYF. The CDR3 DNA follows: TGTGCCAGCAGTTACACTATGGCCTCTGGAAACACCATATATTTT.